This paragraph covers one T cell receptor (beta chain) sequence. The record originates from a study of blood T cell repertoires in COVID-19. The overall study: Material from acute and convalescent COVID-19 was sourced from the United States, Italy and Spain. PBMCs, B-cell-depleted T cells, or T cells were the source of the cDNA or gDNA that made up the material.

As processed by the authors: Cell counts per sample came from amplifying reference gene primers. TCRdb's table, derived via immunoSEQ multiplex PCR, lists solely in-frame clones and lacks some. V, J and clone size derive from that table, while D and trimming were established from the DNA sequence. The sample comprises roughly 70,000 clones, roughly 78% of which are singletons, and around 10% rests with the top ten. The V end lost 2 bases, the J end lost 5 bases, and 9 bases lay between the germline ends. The CDR3 has 14 residues. From germline, CDR1 is SGHAT and CDR2 FQNNGV. This sequence joins TRBV11-2 and TRBJ1-4; the D gene is possibly TRBD1 (6 bases). The specimen was peripheral blood. This clonotype was obtained from a human donor in a cohort sampled during active COVID-19. The CDR3 loop is CASSLQGQNEKLFF. CDR3 coding DNA: TGTGCCAGCAGCTTACAGGGGCAGAATGAAAAACTGTTTTTT.